The source of this TCR beta chain is a study of memory CD4+ T cells and cytomegalovirus serostatus. Findings and caveats of the study: Suggested: most of the CMV-linked TCR signature lies in CD4+ memory cells. CD4+ memory repertoires contained about 40% of the roughly 150 reported CMV TCRbeta sequences.

Single viable CD3+CD4+CD8-CD45RO+ cells were sorted as the memory CD4+ T cells. Here immunoSEQ multiplex PCR was the method, and the copy in TCRdb shows in-frame clones only, minus some. The sample has about 56,000 clones, about 73% seen once. Germline CDR1 and CDR2: MNHNY and SVGAGI (reference sequence). V dropped 7 bases and J dropped 3; count of bases not matched to a gene: 8. The length of the CDR3 is 15 residues. On this clone itself: Its antigen is not identified.

Sequenced input: memory CD4+ T cells from blood. The V gene is TRBV6-6, the J gene TRBJ2-1; 8 positions match TRBD2. This TCR was recovered from an adult in good health and CMV-seropositive. The CDR3 DNA reads TGTGCCAGCAATGATATAGGGACTAGCTACAATGAGCAGTTCTTC. This gives the protein CASNDIGTSYNEQFF.